The present entry profiles one TCR beta chain with its context. In TCRdb, the 5' RACE reads were re-called with MiXCR into one record per CDR3 protein. The sample records 150,000 to 200,000 distinct CDR3 sequences, around a third being singletons. The entry originates in a study of CD8 T cells in ankylosing spondylitis. This CDR3 has 12 amino acids. V dropped 10 bases and J dropped 2 bases, with 12 bases sitting between them. The material sequenced was synovial fluid, either unsorted or a sorted T cell fraction (not recorded which). This clonotype was obtained from a male donor with ankylosing spondylitis. The chain has TRBV12-3 or TRBV12-4 and TRBJ2-7; D uncertain. The CDR3 reads CANRPDTYEQYF. The CDR3 DNA is TGTGCCAACAGACCAGACACCTACGAGCAGTACTTC.